This T cell receptor (beta chain) was captured by sequencing in a study of blood T cells in healthy people across ages (dated by TCRdb to between 2014 and 2016). A note on the overall study: In model experiments, template switching captured roughly one uniquely barcoded TCR beta cDNA molecule for every two T cells. Using deep sequencing normalized with unique cDNA molecular identifiers, the study measured how TCR beta repertoire diversity changes with age. Donors were grouped into four age groups: young (average 16 years), middle-aged (39), aged (about 60) and long-lived (approximately 75). To avoid experimental bias, donors of different ages were spread randomly across the sequencing lanes. For two donors (one aged 18 to 29 and one aged 80 or older), the study analyzed two additional independent replicas of 1 million unique cDNA reads from the same blood draw. Overall results and qualifications from the work: Total diversity estimates from one million sequenced T cells were considered lower bounds and underestimates. A strong correlation was found between observed TCR beta diversity and the percentage of naive T cells measured by flow cytometry. Observed TCR beta diversity per million T cells fell roughly linearly with age, and a significant reduction was already apparent by age about 43. Compared with the aged group, the long-lived group had more naive CD4+ T cells, fewer expanded clones and increased TCR diversity, a pattern suggesting age selection. Because donor CMV infection status was unknown, age-related changes in expanded clonotypes were potentially confounded. Bulk unsorted PBMC profiling prevented conclusive comparison of naive and antigen-experienced compartments.

Systemically healthy Caucasian individuals from Russia, approximately 39 in total and aged about 6 to 90 years, were included as donors. Approximately 9.3 milliliters of peripheral blood were collected from each donor into EDTA-treated Vacutainer tubes. PBMCs were isolated by Ficoll-Paque density-gradient centrifugation, with at least 6 million obtained per sample. Trizol reagent was used to extract total RNA from the PBMCs, yielding at least 5.5 micrograms per sample. The percentages of naive CD45RAhigh/CD27high T cells were determined by flow cytometry on a PBMC aliquot from every donor. The library came from 5' RACE. Sequenced on an Illumina HiSeq 2500. A second 7 to 11 cycle PCR used a sample-barcoded 5' primer and a J-beta primer mix. Each TCR beta cDNA molecule received a unique molecular identifier from a template-switch 5' adaptor carrying 12 random nucleotides. Each sample yielded at least 3 million CDR3-containing paired-end reads. All of the RNA was converted into first-strand cDNA using the Mint cDNA synthesis kit, with a TRBC-specific oligonucleotide serving as the primer. After uracil-DNA glycosylase treatment, a first 18-cycle PCR used universal primers M1SS and BC2_uni_R on all cDNA. The study's processing was this. Each sample was normalized by randomly selecting 1 million high-quality reads, each carrying a distinct molecular identifier. Reads sharing molecular identifiers were discarded rather than binned into consensus sequences. CDR3 identification, clonotype clustering and error correction used MiTCR with a Q25 quality threshold and the strictest error-elimination algorithm. Lower-bound total TCR beta diversity was estimated with a nonparametric unseen species model using Euler transformation. TCRdb ran its own pipeline on the public reads, namely fastp trimming at Q25 and MiXCR clone calling, and kept in-frame beta chains. Rows matching on CDR3 protein sequence are summarized as one entry with the most common DNA and genes. For this entry, the V and J calls and clone size follow TCRdb and not the study's own pipeline. The sample table shows fewer than 900,000 distinct CDR3 sequences, and 45% to 50% are seen once. 30% to 40% of the sample belongs to the ten largest clones.

The cysteine opens and the phenylalanine closes a CDR3 of 16 amino acids. The entry retains the CDR3 DNA only, 48 bases that are in frame from base 1. The CDR1 and CDR2 encoded by the germline V gene (reference sequence) are MNHNY and SVGAGI. V has 6 bases trimmed and J has 0 bases trimmed; junction bases matching no gene number 7. With regard to this clonotype: This clone's antigen is unknown. There are no base qualities to consult, and no much larger clone falls within one base.

What was sequenced was blood. The chain links TRBV6-6 with TRBJ2-3; TRBD2 lines up with 9 middle nucleotides. The origin of this receptor is a woman in her fifties or sixties in good health. The sequence in DNA is TGTGCCAGCAGGGAGAGACTAGCGGCGAGCACAGATACGCAGTATTTT. Its translation is CASRERLAASTDTQYF.